This note documents a single TCR beta chain sequence. The target antigen is unknown. These data originate in a study of T cell responses to AZD1222 COVID-19 vaccine. General study results and limits: There were repertoire samples only from the period after the peak T cell response.

The CDR3 runs 13 residues. CDR1 and CDR2 (germline): SNHLY, FYNNEI. Trimming took 5 bases from V and 2 from J, leaving 10 bases between them. TCRdb's table, derived via immunoSEQ multiplex PCR, lists solely in-frame clones and lacks some. This table has roughly 84,000 clones, around nine tenths appearing once. The TCR comes from an adult who received the AZD1222 COVID-19 vaccine. Here the sequenced sample was peripheral blood, taken 28 days after the second AZD1222 dose. J is TRBJ2-7 and V is TRBV2; weak D call: TRBD1 (6 bases). The CDR3 nucleotides read TGTGCCAGCAGTCGGGACATAGCCTACGAGCAGTACTTC. It codes for CASSRDIAYEQYF.